Below, 25 T cell receptor beta chains from the same sample are listed, as sequenced in a study of T cells in Graves' hyperthyroidism and ophthalmopathy. RNA transcripts provided the source from which TCR beta CDR3 regions were amplified. The HTBI set primed first-round TCR CDR3 RT-PCR. TCRdb re-analysed the multiplex PCR reads in MiXCR, keeping a single row per CDR3 protein. Of around 420,000 distinct CDR3 sequences detected, about 15% appear once; the ten largest clones hold around 7.3%. The sample comprised blood. The source is a woman in her late teens or twenties with Graves' hyperthyroidism.

This clonotype has ten or more counts. The chain uses TRBV6-1 and TRBJ1-5; perhaps TRBD1 as D (6 bases). V lost 5 bases and J 4 bases, leaving 15 bases between the germline ends. The CDR3 totals 15 residues. Germline-derived CDR1 and CDR2 are MNHNS and SASEGT. Written as DNA, the CDR3 is TGTGCCAGCAGTCCCGGGGGGGCTGGGAATCAGCCCCAGCATTTT. This sequence encodes CASSPGGAGNQPQHF.

V usage is TRBV19 and J usage is TRBJ1-3; 8 nucleotides align to TRBD1. Germline V gives CDR1 LNHDA, CDR2 SQIVND (reference sequence). Trimming took 7 bases from V and 4 from J; bases not matched to a gene: 9. The CDR3 spans 15 residues. CDR3 sequence reads: CASTTYRGTGNTIYF. DNA of the CDR3: TGTGCCAGTACCACGTACAGGGGGACGGGAAACACCATATATTTT.

This clonotype was observed many times. The chain combines TRBV11-3 with TRBJ2-3, with unresolved D. Trimming took 4 bases from V and 2 from J, leaving 13 bases between them. The CDR3 sequence is 15 residues long. In germline, CDR1 is SGHNT, CDR2 YENEEA. This CDR3 reads CASSSLTEFTDTQYF. CDR3 coding DNA: TGTGCCAGCAGCTCGCTAACGGAGTTCACAGATACGCAGTATTTT.

This clonotype was recorded at least ten times. The chain joins TRBV11-2 to TRBJ2-3, with 9 bases lining up with TRBD2. Germline CDR1 is SGHAT and CDR2 is FQNNGV. With 4 bases clipped from V and 0 bases from J, the junction kept 5 bases outside the gene matches. The CDR3 runs to 16 residues. The CDR3 DNA sequence: TGTGCCAGCAGCTCCATAACTAGCGGGAGCACAGATACGCAGTATTTT. Translated: CASSSITSGSTDTQYF.

This clonotype was seen many times. V is TRBV7-9 and J is TRBJ1-2; 8 bases are shared with TRBD1. This CDR3 is built from 14 residues. The germline gives CDR1 SEHNR, CDR2 FQNEAQ (reference sequence). V shed 5 bases and J 4 bases; nucleotides not matched to a gene: 6. The CDR3 nucleotides are TGTGCCAGCAGCACCGAAGGGACAGGCTATGGCTACACCTTC. Translated: CASSTEGTGYGYTF.

This clonotype was counted ten times or more. DNA for the CDR3: TGTGCCAGCAGCGTAGCCTCAGACAGGGCCTTCTCTGGAAACACCATATATTTT. Amino acids: CASSVASDRAFSGNTIYF. The chain has TRBV9 and TRBJ1-3; 7 nucleotides agree with TRBD1. Trimming at V came to 0 bases and at J to 0 bases, leaving 9 bases not matched to a gene. The CDR3 length is 18 residues. Germline values: CDR1 SGDLS, CDR2 YYNGEE.

There are many counts of this clonotype. The V gene is TRBV5-1, the J gene TRBJ1-2; D remains unclear. The CDR3 totals 13 residues. Trimming shortened V by 1 base and J by 3 bases, and 7 bases separated the two germline ends. Germline values: CDR1 SGHRS, CDR2 YFSETQ. The CDR3 loop reads CASSLNTDYGYTF. CDR3 coding DNA: TGCGCCAGCAGCTTGAATACTGACTATGGCTACACCTTC. The full variable domain, its missing parts supplied by reference TRBV5-1 and TRBJ1-2, is KAGVTQTPRYLIKTRGQQVTLSCSPISGHRSVSWYQQTPGQGLQFLFEYFSETQRNKGNFPGRFSGRQFSNSRSEMNVSTLELGDSALYLCASSLNTDYGYTFGSGTRLTVV.

This clonotype occurred many times. The chain combines TRBV11-3 with TRBJ2-7; D not certain. The V gene lost 8 bases and the J gene lost 0 bases, with 8 bases spanning the gap. The CDR3 totals 12 residues. CDR1 and CDR2 (germline): SGHNT, YENEEA. In DNA form, the CDR3 reads TGTGCCAGCTCAACAAACTCCTACGAGCAGTACTTC. Amino acid sequence: CASSTNSYEQYF.

This clonotype was recorded at least ten times. This chain joins TRBV20-1 and TRBJ2-7; a possible D gene is TRBD1 (6 bases). The CDR3 has 14 amino acids. Between the trimmed V and J ends, which lost 5 bases and 2 bases, there was a span of 16 bases. CDR1 and CDR2 from the germline V gene are DFQATT and SNEGSKA (reference sequence). The CDR3 sequence: CSARTPGQTYEQYF. The CDR3 bases are TGCAGTGCTCGTACTCCGGGACAAACCTACGAGCAGTACTTC.

This clonotype showed up just a few times. The rearrangement joins TRBV9 to TRBJ2-3; D may be TRBD2 (6 bases). The CDR3 covers 14 residues. Trimming left V 7 bases short and J 0 bases short, with 12 bases between. Looked up from germline, CDR1 is SGDLS and CDR2 is YYNGEE. The CDR3 nucleotides read TGTGCCAGCGGAAAGGGGACTAGCACAGATACGCAGTATTTT. Translating gives CASGKGTSTDTQYF.

This clonotype was seen at least ten times. V is TRBV2 and J is TRBJ2-1; tentative D call: TRBD2 (6 bases). V lost 2 bases and J 8 bases, leaving 22 bases between the germline ends. The CDR3 covers 17 residues. Germline V gene data show CDR1 as SNHLY and CDR2 as FYNNEI. The CDR3 DNA is TGTGCCAGCAGTGAATCGGCCGGGACTTATGCCGGGTATGAGCAGTTCTTC. Translation: CASSESAGTYAGYEQFF.

This clonotype has a count of ten or more. This chain links TRBV11-3 with TRBJ2-3; 9 bases are shared with TRBD2. V lost 1 base, J lost 3 bases, and 20 bases stayed unmatched. Germline CDR1 SGHNT, CDR2 YENEEA. The CDR3 length is 21 residues. The chain's CDR3 is CASSLGLVLAGHGEVTDTQYF. The CDR3 DNA is TGTGCCAGCAGCTTAGGCCTCGTGCTAGCGGGGCACGGAGAGGTGACAGATACGCAGTATTTT.

This clonotype showed up many times. The gene calls are TRBV15 and TRBJ2-1; TRBD1 is a possible D gene (5 bases). Trimming pared 0 bases from V and 4 bases from J, leaving 10 bases between. CDR3 length equals 15 residues. Looked up from germline, CDR1 is LNHNV and CDR2 is YYDKDF (reference sequence). The CDR3 region is CATSRDWAGYNEQFF. The CDR3 bases are TGTGCCACCAGCAGAGATTGGGCAGGGTACAATGAGCAGTTCTTC.

This clonotype was detected ten times or more. The chain carries TRBV12-5 and TRBJ2-1; 12 bases line up with TRBD2. CDR3 length: 16 amino acids. The V segment lost 1 base and the J segment 6 bases; nucleotides outside the gene matches: 4. Germline V CDR1 and CDR2: LGHNT, FRNRAP. CDR3 DNA: TGTGCTAGTGGTTTGGGGACTAGCGGGGTGGCCAATGAGCAGTTCTTC. Protein product: CASGLGTSGVANEQFF. Filled out from reference TRBV12-5 and TRBJ2-1, the complete variable domain reads DARVTQTPRHKVTEMGQEVTMRCQPILGHNTVFWYRQTMMQGLELLAYFRNRAPLDDSGMPKDRFSAEMPDATLATLKIQPSEPRDSAVYFCASGLGTSGVANEQFFGPGTRLTVL.

This clonotype was observed a handful of times. The junction shows a germline mismatch at one end, possibly a read error. The chain joins TRBV25-1 to TRBJ2-3; D unclear. Germline CDR1 MGHDK, CDR2 SYGVNS. The CDR3 loop spans 13 amino acids. As DNA, the CDR3 is TGTGCCGGCAGTGAATTCCCCACAGATACGCAGTATTTT. Residues: CAGSEFPTDTQYF.

This clonotype was recorded at least ten times. V gene TRBV3-1 combines with J gene TRBJ2-3, with 9 positions matching TRBD2. Germline trimming cut 7 bases from V and 2 bases from J; bases unmatched to any gene: 10. Germline lookup yields CDR1 LGHDT and CDR2 YNNKEL (reference sequence). This CDR3 region has 16 residues. The CDR3 loop reads CASTPTLAGYTDTQYF. Here the CDR3 DNA reads TGTGCCAGCACGCCCACCCTAGCGGGATACACAGATACGCAGTATTTT.

This clonotype was seen ten or more times. The chain carries TRBV18 and TRBJ1-1; D not resolved. The V end was cut by 0 bases, the J end by 0 bases, with 11 bases between. The CDR3 length is 16 residues. The germline V gene has CDR1 KGHSH and CDR2 LQKENI. In nucleotides, the CDR3 is TGTGCCAGCTCACCACCGCCGGCGGCCATGAACACTGAAGCTTTCTTT. It codes for CASSPPPAAMNTEAFF.

This clonotype was detected many times. J is TRBJ2-1 and V is TRBV11-2; TRBD2 aligns across 14 bases. Trimming cost V 5 bases and J 4 bases; bases outside gene matches: 7. CDR3 length: 17 amino acids. Looked up from germline, CDR1 is SGHAT and CDR2 is FQNNGV. The CDR3 DNA follows: TGTGCCAGCAGCCCGGGGACTAGCGGGAGTAGGTACAATGAGCAGTTCTTC. This codes for CASSPGTSGSRYNEQFF.

This clonotype came up many times. The V gene is TRBV10-3, the J gene TRBJ2-2; tentative D call: TRBD1 (6 bases). Trimming shortened V by 11 bases and J by 0 bases, and 19 bases separated the two germline ends. Germline V gives CDR1 ENHRY, CDR2 SYGVKD. The CDR3 loop spans 16 amino acids. This CDR3 reads CAVRSGHQTNTGELFF. CDR3 sequence (DNA): TGTGCCGTGCGGTCGGGACACCAAACGAACACCGGGGAGCTGTTTTTT.

This clonotype was recorded at least ten times. The CDR3 loop reads CASSPGQVPNQPQHF. CDR3 DNA: TGTGCCAGCAGTCCGGGACAGGTACCCAATCAGCCCCAGCATTTT. The J gene is TRBJ1-5, the V gene TRBV27, with 8 bases lining up with TRBD1. The CDR3 runs 15 residues. Germline CDR1 and CDR2: MNHEY and SMNVEV (reference sequence). J lost 3 bases, V lost 5 bases, and 6 bases had no gene match.

This clonotype was observed at least ten times. V and J are TRBV12-3 or TRBV12-4 and TRBJ2-7; 7 nucleotides align to TRBD1. The CDR3 spans 13 residues. Unmatched junction bases numbered 7, after V lost 6 bases and J lost 5 bases. CDR3 DNA sequence: TGTGCCAGCAGCGGGACAGCGGTGGACGAGCAGTACTTC. Its translation is CASSGTAVDEQYF.

A few counts support this clonotype. This chain uses TRBV4-1 with TRBJ2-7; D not certain. The germline V and J ends were trimmed by 1 base and 0 bases, with 10 bases remaining between them. Looked up from germline, CDR1 is MGHRA and CDR2 is YSYEKL. This CDR3 region has 15 residues. The DNA of the CDR3 is TGCGCCAGCAGCCAAGGGCCCGGGTACTCCTACGAGCAGTACTTC. Its protein product is CASSQGPGYSYEQYF.

This clonotype has at least ten counts. This chain links TRBV7-3 with TRBJ1-3; 7 bases match TRBD1. Trimming took 4 bases from V and 4 from J; bases not matched to a gene: 1. This CDR3 spans 13 amino acids. CDR1 is SGHTA, CDR2 FQGTGA, per germline. The CDR3 DNA follows: TGTGCCAGCAGCTCGGGACAGGGAAACACCATATATTTT. Translation: CASSSGQGNTIYF.

This clonotype has a handful of counts. This chain joins TRBV20-1 and TRBJ2-3, with 10 positions matching TRBD2. The junction had 14 bases not matched to a gene; V was cut back by 5 bases and J by 3 bases. This CDR3 has 17 residues. Looked up from germline, CDR1 is DFQATT and CDR2 is SNEGSKA (reference sequence). The CDR3 sequence: CSALLRTSGWGTDTQYF. DNA for the CDR3: TGCAGTGCTCTTCTCAGGACTAGCGGTTGGGGGACAGATACGCAGTATTTT.

This clonotype was counted ten times or more. The chain is built from TRBV29-1 and TRBJ2-7; 9 positions match TRBD1. CDR1 is SQVTM and CDR2 is ANQGSEA in the germline V gene. The V gene end was trimmed by 5 bases and the J gene end by 7 bases; junction bases not matched to a gene: 12. The CDR3 contains 14 residues. CDR3 protein: CSVRGTGSQKEQYF. CDR3 DNA sequence: TGCAGCGTTCGCGGGACAGGGTCGCAAAAAGAGCAGTACTTC.